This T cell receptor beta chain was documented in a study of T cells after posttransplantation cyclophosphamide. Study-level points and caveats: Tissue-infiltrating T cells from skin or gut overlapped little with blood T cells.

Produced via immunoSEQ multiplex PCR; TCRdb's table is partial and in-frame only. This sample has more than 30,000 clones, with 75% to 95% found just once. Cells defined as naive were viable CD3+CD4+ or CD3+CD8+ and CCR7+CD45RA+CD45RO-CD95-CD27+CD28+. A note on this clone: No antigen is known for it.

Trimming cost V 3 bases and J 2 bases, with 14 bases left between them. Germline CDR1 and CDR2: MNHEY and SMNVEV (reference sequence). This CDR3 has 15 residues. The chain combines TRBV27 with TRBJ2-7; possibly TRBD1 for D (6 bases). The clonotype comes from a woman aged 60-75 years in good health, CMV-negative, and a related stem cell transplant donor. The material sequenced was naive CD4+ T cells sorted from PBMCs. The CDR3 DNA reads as TGTGCCAGCAGTTTTCCCGGAACAGGGACCTACGAGCAGTACTTC. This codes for CASSFPGTGTYEQYF.